The clone carrying this TCR beta chain was observed at least ten times. Antigen specificity is unknown. The germline gives CDR1 DFQATT, CDR2 SNEGSKA (reference sequence). The CDR3 has 14 residues. Trimming took off 0 bases at V and 3 bases at J, with 11 bases between the two ends. Unique molecular identifiers featured in how the TCRbeta library was prepared. TCRdb fed the PCR reads into MiXCR, producing one record per CDR3 protein. This table holds approximately 70,000 distinct CDR3 sequences, roughly 5% found once. This record belongs to a study of T-cell reconstitution after alpha-beta-depleted transplantation in children. Findings and caveats of the study: Several hundred expanded graft clones reportedly were the source of alpha-beta T cells about two months after transplant. Recipient T cells and thymic progenitors that survived were the source of the high TCRbeta diversity seen at day 60 in some patients. A year post-transplant, T-cell counts and diversity derived mostly from newly produced T cells.

The source material was PBMCs, mostly from graft donor cells, sampled 180 days after TCRalphabeta/CD19-depleted stem cell transplant. This clonotype originated in a boy under three years old who had a stem cell transplant for acute myeloid leukemia, so the T cells may come from the graft donor. The rearrangement uses TRBV20-1 and TRBJ1-2; D ambiguous. CDR3: CSARDQRTDYGYTF. The CDR3 DNA sequence: TGCAGTGCTAGAGATCAGCGGACGGACTATGGCTACACCTTC.